This T cell receptor beta chain was identified during a study of blood T cell repertoires in COVID-19. Overall study: Spain, Italy and the United States supplied samples that represented acute and convalescent COVID-19. In each case, the material was cDNA or gDNA derived from T cells, B-cell-depleted T cells, or PBMCs.

In the authors' methods: Amplification of reference gene primers provided the estimated nucleated cell counts. Clones were sequenced by immunoSEQ multiplex PCR, and TCRdb holds only the in-frame ones, with some missing. Clone size and V and J calls were adopted from that table, with D and trimming inferred from the DNA. This sample yields around 340,000 clones, of which 83% are seen a single time; just under 3% belongs to the top ten. V was trimmed by 5 bases and J by 4 bases, leaving 23 bases between them. The CDR3 length is 17 residues. Germline CDR1 SGHNT, CDR2 YENEEA. The sequencing input was peripheral blood. The sequence was obtained from a man aged 30-40 years with active or convalescent COVID-19. V usage is TRBV11-3 and J usage is TRBJ2-5; a possible D gene is TRBD2 (5 bases). CDR3 sequence: CASSLFSFRARGETQYF. The CDR3 DNA follows: TGTGCCAGCAGCCTCTTCTCCTTCCGGGCCCGGGGAGAGACCCAGTACTTC.